This TCR beta chain was captured by sequencing in a study of cytomegalovirus exposure and HLA in healthy donors. Looking at the study overall: A preliminary data release comprised tens of millions of unique TCRs obtained from HLA-typed donors.

Concerning this clone itself: Its antigen is currently unknown.

Primers included in the PCR were 60 Vbeta and 13 Jbeta primers. Clones were read by immunoSEQ multiplex PCR, and TCRdb kept only the in-frame ones, dropping some. The table records approximately 83,000 clones, approximately 80% of them present only once. Study conclusions and caveats: TCR beta V- and J-gene trimming, according to a later analysis, was linked to a missense DCLRE1C variant. Most CMV-associated TCR beta chains appeared HLA-restricted in a later analysis. Most TCR sequences were uncommon, yet certain public TCRs appeared in many donors.

CDR3 size: 15 residues. V was pared by 2 bases and J by 8 bases, with 13 bases between. The germline V gene encodes CDR1 SGHAT and CDR2 FQNNGV. V usage is TRBV11-2 and J usage is TRBJ1-6; D is unresolved. Input material: PBMCs. The clonotype comes from a man younger than 35 in good health and CMV-seronegative. The CDR3 loop reads CASSLRWQSDSPLHF. Written as DNA, the CDR3 is TGTGCCAGCAGCTTACGGTGGCAGAGCGATTCACCCCTCCACTTT.